Each of the 21 T cell receptor beta chains below was sequenced from the same sample in a study of blood T cells in healthy people across ages. The second PCR ran about 6 to 11 cycles with a sample-barcoded 5' primer and J-beta primers. TCRdb called the 5' RACE reads again in MiXCR, with one record for every CDR3 protein. The table lists under 1,100,000 distinct CDR3 sequences, 20% to 25% of them singletons. In addition, the sample was reused for a study of T cells of mothers and their children.

Sequenced sample: blood. Every receptor here comes from a girl under 10 years old in good health.

This clonotype was counted a few times. V gene TRBV12-3 or TRBV12-4 combines with J gene TRBJ2-4; D possibly corresponds to TRBD1 (6 bases). The CDR3 has 13 amino acids. Trimming left V 8 bases short and J 8 bases short, with 16 bases between. CDR3 amino acids: CASSVTGSDIQYF. CDR3 DNA sequence: TGTGCCAGCTCCGTAACAGGGTCGGACATTCAGTACTTC.

The sample holds a few counts of this clonotype. The J gene is TRBJ2-5, the V gene TRBV29-1, with D tentatively TRBD2 (6 bases). Germline assignment: CDR1 SQVTM and CDR2 ANQGSEA. The CDR3 runs 12 residues. V lost 7 bases and J 8 bases, leaving 17 bases between the germline ends. The chain's CDR3 is CSAEGGIGTQYF. CDR3 in DNA: TGCAGCGCCGAGGGCGGGATCGGAACCCAGTACTTC.

This clonotype was found a few times. The V and J genes are TRBV6-1 and TRBJ1-1; no firm D call. From germline, CDR1 is MNHNS and CDR2 SASEGT. The CDR3 has 13 residues. Trimming removed 1 base from V and 4 bases from J, with 7 bases in between. The CDR3 DNA reads as TGTGCCAGCAGTGAAGTCGAGAGCACTGAAGCTTTCTTT. Translated, it gives CASSEVESTEAFF.

The chain couples TRBV7-9 to TRBJ2-5; D gene unclear. The better agreement between TRBJ2-1 and the DNA end casts doubt on the J call. In germline, CDR1 is SEHNR, CDR2 FQNEAQ (reference sequence). The CDR3 totals 12 residues. The CDR3 spells CASSSDVWEQFF. In nucleotides, the CDR3 is TGTGCCAGCAGCTCGGACGTCTGGGAGCAGTTCTTC.

This clonotype was counted between two and nine times. The chain is built from TRBV6-2 or TRBV6-3 and TRBJ2-1; D possibly corresponds to TRBD2 (5 bases). The CDR3 has 12 amino acids. V lost 5 bases and J 7 bases, leaving 9 bases between the germline ends. Germline V CDR1 and CDR2: MNHEY, SVGEGT. The CDR3 nucleotides are TGTGCCAGCAGTATCCTAGCTAATGAGCAGTTCTTC. As protein: CASSILANEQFF.

J is TRBJ1-2 and V is TRBV20-1; D remains ambiguous. Per the germline V gene, CDR1 is DFQATT and CDR2 is SNEGSKA (reference sequence). V lost 1 base and J lost 7, with 10 bases in between. CDR3 size: 12 residues. This chain's CDR3 is CSARAAGSGYTF. In DNA form, the CDR3 reads TGCAGTGCTAGAGCCGCCGGGTCTGGCTACACCTTC.

The chain joins TRBV6-2 or TRBV6-3 to TRBJ2-5, with 10 bases fitting TRBD2. Looked up from germline, CDR1 is MNHEY and CDR2 is SVGEGT. The CDR3 consists of 15 residues. J lost 6 bases, V lost 7 bases, and 11 bases had no gene match. The CDR3 DNA sequence: TGTGCCAGCAAGCAGCGGGGGGGCTTCGACAAGACCCAGTACTTC. This encodes CASKQRGGFDKTQYF.

For the CDR3, the DNA is TGTGCCACCAGTGATTTCGGGGGGACGTTCTACGAGCAGTACTTC. Residues: CATSDFGGTFYEQYF. The V gene is TRBV24-1, the J gene TRBJ2-7; 7 bases are a match to TRBD2. V gave up 1 base and J gave up 3 bases; unmatched junction bases: 5. This CDR3 spans 15 amino acids. Germline assignment: CDR1 KGHDR and CDR2 SFDVKD.

V usage is TRBV7-8 and J usage is TRBJ2-2; D remains ambiguous. The ends were cut back, 1 base at V and 6 bases at J, with 15 bases in the middle. The CDR3 covers 16 residues. Germline CDR1 SGHVS, CDR2 FQNEAQ. DNA for the CDR3: TGTGCCAGCAGCTTAGGGCCAAGGTTTATCGCCGGGGAGCTGTTTTTT. Translating it yields CASSLGPRFIAGELFF. Full variable domain (rest looked up from reference TRBV7-8 and TRBJ2-2): GAGVSQSPRYKVAKRGQDVALRCDPISGHVSLFWYQQALGQGPEFLTYFQNEAQLDKSGLPSDRFFAERPEGSVSTLKIQRTQQEDSAVYLCASSLGPRFIAGELFFGEGSRLTVL.

This clonotype was observed a handful of times. The V gene is TRBV7-9, the J gene TRBJ1-1, with D hard to call. The CDR3 is 11 residues long. Per germline, CDR1 SEHNR and CDR2 FQNEAQ (reference sequence). V dropped 3 bases and J dropped 7 bases, with 6 bases sitting between them. CDR3 sequence (DNA): TGTGCCAGCAGCTTTCAGGATGAAGCTTTCTTT. Translation gives CASSFQDEAFF.

This chain connects TRBV4-3 to TRBJ2-5; D not resolved. CDR3 size: 14 residues. CDR1 is LGHNA, CDR2 YSLEER, per germline. Trimming pared 0 bases from V and 1 base from J, leaving 6 bases between. The CDR3 bases are TGCGCCAGCAGCCAAGAAAGGACCCAAGAGACCCAGTACTTC. Its protein product is CASSQERTQETQYF.

This clonotype was seen more than once but under ten times. The gene calls are TRBV12-3 or TRBV12-4 and TRBJ1-2; 9 positions match TRBD1. The CDR3 has 11 residues. The V segment lost 5 bases and the J segment 11 bases; nucleotides outside the gene matches: 3. CDR3 bases: TGTGCCAGCAGTCAAGGACAGGGGTACACCTTC. Amino acids: CASSQGQGYTF.

This clonotype has just a few counts. The chain carries TRBV20-1 and TRBJ1-2; D is perhaps TRBD1 (6 bases). The V and J ends lost 0 bases and 7 bases respectively, with 15 bases between them. The CDR3 has 14 amino acids. Germline assignment: CDR1 DFQATT and CDR2 SNEGSKA (reference sequence). CDR3 DNA sequence: TGCAGTGCTAGAGATCTCAGACAGGAGATTGGCTACACCTTC. Translation gives CSARDLRQEIGYTF.

This chain joins TRBV20-1 and TRBJ1-1; 8 positions agree with TRBD1. CDR1 and CDR2 from the germline V gene are DFQATT and SNEGSKA (reference sequence). The CDR3 length is 14 residues. The junction had 7 bases not matched to a gene; V was cut back by 0 bases and J by 7 bases. As DNA, the CDR3 is TGCAGTGCTAGAGACGGGCAGGGGGCGGGTGAAGCTTTCTTT. Its protein is CSARDGQGAGEAFF.

This clonotype was counted between two and nine times. This chain joins TRBV5-1 and TRBJ2-1; D tentatively fits TRBD1 or TRBD2 (6 bases each). V lost 1 base and J 8 bases, leaving 19 bases between the germline ends. The CDR3 runs to 16 residues. Germline CDR1 is SGHRS and CDR2 is YFSETQ. In DNA, the CDR3 is TGCGCCAGCAGCTTGCTTGGGGGGCCGGGCAGGGATGAGCAGTTCTTC. It encodes CASSLLGGPGRDEQFF.

This clonotype occurred a few times. This chain uses TRBV10-3 with TRBJ2-3; possibly TRBD1 for D (5 bases). Germline V CDR1 and CDR2: ENHRY, SYGVKD. The CDR3 length is 16 residues. Between the trimmed V and J ends, which lost 3 bases and 2 bases, there was a span of 15 bases. The CDR3 region is CAISEYGQDTTDTQYF. Written as DNA, the CDR3 is TGTGCCATCAGTGAATACGGGCAGGACACCACAGATACGCAGTATTTT.

This clonotype turned up a few times. The chain recombines TRBV4-1 with TRBJ2-7, with 9 nucleotides matching TRBD2. The end of the DNA is better explained by TRBJ2-1, so the J call may be wrong. In germline, CDR1 is MGHRA, CDR2 YSYEKL. CDR3 length: 18 residues. In nucleotides, the CDR3 is TGCGCCAGCAGCCAAGGCGTGGGGCGGGAGGGCCGATATAATGAGCAGTTCTTC. Translated, it gives CASSQGVGREGRYNEQFF.

There are a few counts of this clonotype. The chain is built from TRBV2 and TRBJ2-1; 8 bases line up with TRBD1. With 6 bases clipped from V and 5 bases from J, the junction kept 9 bases outside the gene matches. The length of the CDR3 is 15 residues. Germline V lookup: CDR1 SNHLY, CDR2 FYNNEI. In DNA form, the CDR3 reads TGTGCCAGCAGGATACCGGGACAGGCAGACAATGAGCAGTTCTTC. Its protein product is CASRIPGQADNEQFF.

The chain links TRBV7-2 to TRBJ1-3, with D possibly being TRBD1 (6 bases). The CDR3 is 13 amino acids. Germline-derived CDR1 and CDR2 are SGHTA and FQGNSA. V was shortened by 7 bases and J by 1 base, with 8 bases between the two germline ends. Here the CDR3 reads CASNRESGNTIYF. For the CDR3, the DNA is TGTGCCAGCAACAGGGAGTCTGGAAACACCATATATTTT.

Here the CDR3 DNA reads TGTGCCAGCAGTTTGGGGGACAGGGTCGACAATGAGCAGTTCTTC. It encodes CASSLGDRVDNEQFF. V and J are TRBV28 and TRBJ2-1; 9 nucleotides agree with TRBD1. There are 15 residues in the CDR3. The ends lost 3 bases at V and 5 bases at J; junction bases unmatched: 5. Germline CDR1 is MDHEN and CDR2 is SYDVKM.

The chain has TRBV2 and TRBJ2-1; TRBD2 agrees at 11 bases. The CDR3 loop spans 16 amino acids. The J segment lost 6 bases and the V segment lost 3 bases, leaving 7 bases of the junction unmatched. The germline V gene has CDR1 SNHLY and CDR2 FYNNEI. The CDR3 DNA reads as TGTGCCAGCAGTGAGTCGACTAGCGGGACCACCAATGAGCAGTTCTTC. This translates into CASSESTSGTTNEQFF.